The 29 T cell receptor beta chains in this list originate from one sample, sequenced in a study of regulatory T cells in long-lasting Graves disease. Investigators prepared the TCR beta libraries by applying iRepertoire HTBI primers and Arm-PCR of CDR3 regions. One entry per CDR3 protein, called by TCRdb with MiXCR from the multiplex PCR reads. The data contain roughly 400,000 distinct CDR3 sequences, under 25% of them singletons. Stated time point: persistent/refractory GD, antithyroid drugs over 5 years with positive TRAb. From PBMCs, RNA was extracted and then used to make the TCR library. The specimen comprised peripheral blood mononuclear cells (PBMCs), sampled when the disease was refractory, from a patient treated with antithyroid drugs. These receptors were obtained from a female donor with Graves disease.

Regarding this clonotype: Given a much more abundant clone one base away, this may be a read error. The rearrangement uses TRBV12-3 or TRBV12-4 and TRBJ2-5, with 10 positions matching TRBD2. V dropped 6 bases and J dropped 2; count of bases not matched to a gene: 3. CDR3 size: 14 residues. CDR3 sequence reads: CASRRTSGQETQYF. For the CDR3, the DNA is TGTGCCAGCAGGCGGACTAGCGGACAAGAGACCCAGTACTTC.

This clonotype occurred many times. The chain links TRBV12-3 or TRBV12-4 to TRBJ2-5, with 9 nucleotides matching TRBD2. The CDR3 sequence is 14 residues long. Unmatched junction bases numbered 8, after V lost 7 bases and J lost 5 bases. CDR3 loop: CASTQAGGEETQYF. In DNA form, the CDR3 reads TGTGCCAGCACTCAAGCGGGGGGAGAGGAGACCCAGTACTTC.

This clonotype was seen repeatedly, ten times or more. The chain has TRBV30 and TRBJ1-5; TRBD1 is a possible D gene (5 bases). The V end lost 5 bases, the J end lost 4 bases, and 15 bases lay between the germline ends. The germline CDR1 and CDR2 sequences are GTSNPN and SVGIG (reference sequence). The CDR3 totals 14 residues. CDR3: CAWSQGLLNQPQHF. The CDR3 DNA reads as TGTGCCTGGTCTCAGGGACTCTTGAATCAGCCCCAGCATTTT.

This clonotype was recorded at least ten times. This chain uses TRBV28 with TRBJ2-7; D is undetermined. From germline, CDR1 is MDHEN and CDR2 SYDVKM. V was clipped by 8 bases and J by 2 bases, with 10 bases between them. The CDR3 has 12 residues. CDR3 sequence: CASVGGAYEQYF. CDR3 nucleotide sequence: TGTGCCAGCGTGGGCGGCGCCTACGAGCAGTACTTC.

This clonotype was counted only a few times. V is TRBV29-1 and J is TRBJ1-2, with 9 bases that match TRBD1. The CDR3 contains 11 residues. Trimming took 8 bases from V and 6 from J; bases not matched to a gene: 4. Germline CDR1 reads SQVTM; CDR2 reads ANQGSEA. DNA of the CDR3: TGCAGCATCTGGGACAGGGATGGCTACACCTTC. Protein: CSIWDRDGYTF.

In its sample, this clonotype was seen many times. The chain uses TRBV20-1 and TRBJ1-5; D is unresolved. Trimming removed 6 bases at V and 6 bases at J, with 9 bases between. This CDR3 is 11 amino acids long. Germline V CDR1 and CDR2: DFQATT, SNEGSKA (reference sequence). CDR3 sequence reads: CSASRFQPQHF. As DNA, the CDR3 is TGCAGTGCGAGCCGGTTTCAGCCCCAGCATTTT.

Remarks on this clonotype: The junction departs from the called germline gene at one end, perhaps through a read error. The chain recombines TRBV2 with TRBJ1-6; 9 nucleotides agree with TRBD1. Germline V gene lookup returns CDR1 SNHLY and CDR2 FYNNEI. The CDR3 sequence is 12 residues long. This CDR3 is CARGTGNSPPHF. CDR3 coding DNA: TGTGCCAGGGGGACAGGGAATTCGCCCCCCCACTTT.

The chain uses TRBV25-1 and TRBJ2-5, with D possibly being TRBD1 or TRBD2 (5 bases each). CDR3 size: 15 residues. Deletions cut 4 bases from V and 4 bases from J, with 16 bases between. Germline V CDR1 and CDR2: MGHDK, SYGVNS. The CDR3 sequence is CASSATGPRRETQYF. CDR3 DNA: TGTGCCAGCAGTGCAACGGGACCGCGTCGAGAGACCCAGTACTTC.

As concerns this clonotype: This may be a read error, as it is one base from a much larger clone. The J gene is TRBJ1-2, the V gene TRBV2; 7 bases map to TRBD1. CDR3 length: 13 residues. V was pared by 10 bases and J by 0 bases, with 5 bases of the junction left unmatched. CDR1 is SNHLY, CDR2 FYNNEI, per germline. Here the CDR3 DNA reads TGTGCCAACAGGGGACAGTCTAACTATGGCTACACCTTC. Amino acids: CANRGQSNYGYTF.

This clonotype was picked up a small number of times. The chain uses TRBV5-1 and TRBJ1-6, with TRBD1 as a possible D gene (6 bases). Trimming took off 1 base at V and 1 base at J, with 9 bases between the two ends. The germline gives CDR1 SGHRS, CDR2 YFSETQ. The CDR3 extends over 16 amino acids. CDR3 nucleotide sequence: TGCGCCAGCAGCTTGAATGGACAGTCCTATAATTCACCCCTCCACTTT. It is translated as CASSLNGQSYNSPLHF.

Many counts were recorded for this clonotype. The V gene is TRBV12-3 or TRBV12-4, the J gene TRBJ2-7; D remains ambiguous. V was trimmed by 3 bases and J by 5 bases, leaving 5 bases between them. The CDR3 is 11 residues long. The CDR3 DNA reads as TGTGCCAGCAGTTTTATCGACGAGCAGTACTTC. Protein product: CASSFIDEQYF.

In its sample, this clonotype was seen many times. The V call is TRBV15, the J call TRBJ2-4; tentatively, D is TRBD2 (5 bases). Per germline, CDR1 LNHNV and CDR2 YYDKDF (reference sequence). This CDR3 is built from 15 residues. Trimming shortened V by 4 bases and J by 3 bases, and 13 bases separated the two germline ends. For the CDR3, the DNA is TGTGCCACCAGCATGCTGGGGAGCGGCAAAAACATTCAGTACTTC. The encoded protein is CATSMLGSGKNIQYF.

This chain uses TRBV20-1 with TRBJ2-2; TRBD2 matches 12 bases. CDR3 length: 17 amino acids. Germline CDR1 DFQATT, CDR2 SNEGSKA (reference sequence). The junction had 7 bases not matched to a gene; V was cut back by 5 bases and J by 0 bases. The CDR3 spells CSAYPGLAGPNTGELFF. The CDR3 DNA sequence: TGCAGTGCTTATCCGGGACTAGCGGGCCCGAACACCGGGGAGCTGTTTTTT.

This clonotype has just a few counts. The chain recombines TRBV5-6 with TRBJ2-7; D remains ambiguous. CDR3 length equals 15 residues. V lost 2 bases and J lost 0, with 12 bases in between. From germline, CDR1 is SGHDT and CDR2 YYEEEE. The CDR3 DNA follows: TGTGCCAGCAGCTTATCCAGTCTTACCTCCTACGAGCAGTACTTC. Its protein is CASSLSSLTSYEQYF.

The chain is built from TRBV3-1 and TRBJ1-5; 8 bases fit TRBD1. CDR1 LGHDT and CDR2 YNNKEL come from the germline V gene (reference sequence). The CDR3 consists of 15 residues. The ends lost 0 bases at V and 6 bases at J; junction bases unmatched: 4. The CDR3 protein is CASSQDPGTGQPQHF. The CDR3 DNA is TGTGCCAGCAGCCAAGATCCCGGGACAGGTCAGCCCCAGCATTTT. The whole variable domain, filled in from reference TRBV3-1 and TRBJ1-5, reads DTAVSQTPKYLVTQMGNDKSIKCEQNLGHDTMYWYKQDSKKFLKIMFSYNNKELIINETVPNRFSPKSPDKAHLNLHINSLELGDSAVYFCASSQDPGTGQPQHFGDGTRLSIL.

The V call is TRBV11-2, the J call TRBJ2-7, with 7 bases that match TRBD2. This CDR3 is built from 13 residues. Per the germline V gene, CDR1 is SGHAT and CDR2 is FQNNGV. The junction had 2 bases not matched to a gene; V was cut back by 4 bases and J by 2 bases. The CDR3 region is CASSWEGPYEQYF. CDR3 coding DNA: TGTGCCAGCAGCTGGGAGGGTCCCTACGAGCAGTACTTC.

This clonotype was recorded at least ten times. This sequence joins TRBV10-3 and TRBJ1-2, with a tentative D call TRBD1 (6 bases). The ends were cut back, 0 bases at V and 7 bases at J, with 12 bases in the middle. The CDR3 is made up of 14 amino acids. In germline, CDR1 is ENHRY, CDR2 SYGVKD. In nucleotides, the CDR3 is TGTGCCATCAGTGAGTCGGGAGGGGGACTTGGCTACACCTTC. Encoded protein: CAISESGGGLGYTF.

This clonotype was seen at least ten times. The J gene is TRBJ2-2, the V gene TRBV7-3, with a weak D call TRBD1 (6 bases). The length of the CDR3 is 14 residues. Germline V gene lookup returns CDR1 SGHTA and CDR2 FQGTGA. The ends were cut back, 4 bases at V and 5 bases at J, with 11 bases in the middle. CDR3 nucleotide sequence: TGTGCCAGCAGCTGGACAGTGTCGACCGGGGAGCTGTTTTTT. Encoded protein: CASSWTVSTGELFF.

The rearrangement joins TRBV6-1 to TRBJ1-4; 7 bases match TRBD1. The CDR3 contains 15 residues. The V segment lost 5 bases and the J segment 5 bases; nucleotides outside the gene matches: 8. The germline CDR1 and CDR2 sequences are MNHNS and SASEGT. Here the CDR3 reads CASSKRTGPNEKLFF. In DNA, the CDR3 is TGTGCCAGCAGTAAGCGGACAGGCCCGAATGAAAAACTGTTTTTT.

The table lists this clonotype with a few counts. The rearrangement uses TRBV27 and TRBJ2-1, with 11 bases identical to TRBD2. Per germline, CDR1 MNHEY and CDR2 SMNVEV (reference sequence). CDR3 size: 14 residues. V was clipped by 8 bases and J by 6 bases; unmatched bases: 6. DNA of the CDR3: TGTGCCAGCCGAGTAGCGGGAGGGAGCAATGAGCAGTTCTTC. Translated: CASRVAGGSNEQFF.

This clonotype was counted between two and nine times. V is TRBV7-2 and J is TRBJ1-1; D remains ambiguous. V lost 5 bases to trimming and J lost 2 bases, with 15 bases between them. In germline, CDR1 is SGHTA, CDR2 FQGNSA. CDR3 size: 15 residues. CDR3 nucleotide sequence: TGTGCCAGCAGCCCCCCGGCCTCCGTAAACACTGAAGCTTTCTTT. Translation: CASSPPASVNTEAFF.

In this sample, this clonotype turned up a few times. CDR3 in amino acids: CASARRQGDGYTF. CDR3 bases: TGTGCCAGTGCGAGGCGGCAGGGGGATGGCTACACCTTC. The chain carries TRBV19 and TRBJ1-2; TRBD1 agrees at 7 bases. CDR1 is LNHDA and CDR2 is SQIVND in the germline V gene (reference sequence). Trimming took 8 bases from V and 6 from J; bases not matched to a gene: 9. This CDR3 is 13 amino acids long.

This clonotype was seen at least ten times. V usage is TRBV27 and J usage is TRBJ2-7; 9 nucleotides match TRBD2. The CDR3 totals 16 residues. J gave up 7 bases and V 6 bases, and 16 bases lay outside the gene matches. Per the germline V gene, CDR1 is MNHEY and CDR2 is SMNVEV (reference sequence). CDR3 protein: CASSLTHRAGGREQYF. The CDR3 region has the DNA TGTGCCAGCAGCCTCACTCATCGGGCGGGAGGGCGAGAGCAGTACTTC.

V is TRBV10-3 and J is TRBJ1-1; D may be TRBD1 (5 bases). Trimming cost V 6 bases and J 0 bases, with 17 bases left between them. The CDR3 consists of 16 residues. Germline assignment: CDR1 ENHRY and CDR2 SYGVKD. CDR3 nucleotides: TGTGCCATCAGACCACGGGGGGGAGACGTGAACACTGAAGCTTTCTTT. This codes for CAIRPRGGDVNTEAFF.

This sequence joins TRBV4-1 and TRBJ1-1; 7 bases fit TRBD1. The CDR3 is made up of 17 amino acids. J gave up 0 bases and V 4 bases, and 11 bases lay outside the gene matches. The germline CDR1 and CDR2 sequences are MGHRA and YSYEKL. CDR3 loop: CASSRTTGAAVNTEAFF. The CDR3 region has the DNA TGCGCCAGCAGCCGCACTACAGGGGCCGCCGTGAACACTGAAGCTTTCTTT.

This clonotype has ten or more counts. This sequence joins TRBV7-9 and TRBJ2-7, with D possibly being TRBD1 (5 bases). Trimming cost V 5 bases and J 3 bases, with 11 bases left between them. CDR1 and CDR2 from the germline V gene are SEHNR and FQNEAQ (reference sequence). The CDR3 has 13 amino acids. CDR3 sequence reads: CASSPTGYYEQYF. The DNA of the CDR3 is TGTGCCAGCAGCCCCACAGGTTACTACGAGCAGTACTTC.

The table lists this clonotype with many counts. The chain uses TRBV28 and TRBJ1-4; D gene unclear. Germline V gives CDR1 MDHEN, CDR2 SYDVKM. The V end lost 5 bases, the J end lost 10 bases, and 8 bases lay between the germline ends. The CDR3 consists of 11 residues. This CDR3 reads CASSIEGKLFF. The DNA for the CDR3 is TGTGCCAGCAGTATCGAAGGAAAACTGTTTTTT.

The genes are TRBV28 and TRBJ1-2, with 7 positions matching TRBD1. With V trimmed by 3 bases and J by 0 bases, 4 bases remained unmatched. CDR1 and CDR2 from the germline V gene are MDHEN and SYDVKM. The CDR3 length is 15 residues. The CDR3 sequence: CASSFIGTANYGYTF. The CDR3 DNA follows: TGTGCCAGCAGTTTTATCGGGACAGCTAACTATGGCTACACCTTC.

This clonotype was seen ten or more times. The CDR3 DNA reads as TGTGCCACCAGCAGGCCGAACACCGGGGAGCTGTTTTTT. Residues: CATSRPNTGELFF. The rearrangement links TRBV15 to TRBJ2-2; D is undetermined. Germline V gives CDR1 LNHNV, CDR2 YYDKDF (reference sequence). Trimming stripped 3 bases from V and 0 bases from J, with 2 bases between. CDR3 length: 13 amino acids.